This T cell receptor beta chain was retrieved from a study of cytomegalovirus exposure and HLA in healthy donors. Whole-study findings and limits: Reportedly, diagnosis of cytomegalovirus status by the classifier showed high specificity and sensitivity.

This CDR3 has 13 residues. Trimming shortened V by 0 bases and J by 8 bases, and 9 bases separated the two germline ends. In germline, CDR1 is SGHRS, CDR2 YFSETQ. PCR amplification relied on 60 Vbeta primers (plus 13 Jbeta primers). Libraries were prepared by immunoSEQ multiplex PCR; TCRdb keeps only in-frame clonotypes and omits some of them. The sample has approximately 81,000 clones; around 74% are singletons. As for this clone: Its antigen remains unknown.

The specimen was PBMCs. This clonotype was obtained from a woman aged 45-65 years in good health and CMV-seropositive. The chain couples TRBV5-1 to TRBJ2-1; no definite D call. CDR3 loop: CASSLGGDYEQFF. Written as DNA, the CDR3 is TGCGCCAGCAGCTTGGGTGGTGACTATGAGCAGTTCTTC.